This T cell receptor beta chain derives from a study of tumor-infiltrating lymphocytes in oesophageal squamous cell carcinoma (dated by TCRdb to 2016 to 2017). Turning to this clonotype: Its antigen is not yet known. Base quality data are lacking; no much larger clone is found one base away.

Libraries were constructed by PCR. The data were produced on an Illumina HiSeq 2000. TCRdb itself trimmed the public reads at Q25 with fastp, ran MiXCR and retained productive beta chains. Every entry covers one CDR3 protein and lists the most common genes and DNA from its rows. In this sample the table shows roughly 20,000 distinct CDR3 sequences, about 35% of which occur a single time. The top ten hold around 10% of the sample. From its cysteine to its phenylalanine, the CDR3 spans 16 amino acids. Only CDR3 DNA is held: 48 bases, read in frame from base 1. Via the germline V gene, CDR1 is SGHVT and CDR2 SQSDAQ.

The specimen was esophageal tumor tissue. This TCR derives from a male donor with esophageal squamous cell carcinoma. Recombination connected TRBV7-4 to TRBJ2-1; a stretch of 10 junction bases matches TRBD2. With the DNA end fitting TRBJ2-7 better, the J assignment may be wrong. The DNA is as follows: TGTGCCAGCAGCCCAGGGACTAGCGCCTTACCCTACGAGCAGTACTTC. Its amino acids are CASSPGTSALPYEQYF.